These 27 T cell receptor beta chains originate from one sample sequenced in a study of human thymus T cells. Clones were sequenced by immunoSEQ multiplex PCR, and TCRdb holds only the in-frame ones, with some missing. Of around 70,000 clones listed, roughly 94% are singletons. The thymus was resected at corrective cardiac surgery. Specimen: thymus tissue. These receptors all stem from a girl under three years old with a congenital heart defect but otherwise immunologically healthy.

This clone was seen just once. This chain links TRBV18 with TRBJ2-7, with 8 positions matching TRBD1. J gave up 6 bases and V 3 bases, and 4 bases lay outside the gene matches. The CDR3 length is 13 residues. The V gene's germline CDR1 is KGHSH and CDR2 LQKENI. CDR3 region: CASSPDRVGEQYF. The CDR3 nucleotides read TGTGCCAGCTCACCGGACAGGGTAGGCGAGCAGTACTTC.

This chain links TRBV4-3 with TRBJ2-2; TRBD2 matches 10 bases. The CDR3 spans 17 residues. CDR1 is LGHNA, CDR2 YSLEER, per germline. V shed 2 bases, J shed 6 bases, and the junction held 9 bases outside the gene matches. In DNA form, the CDR3 reads TGCGCCAGCAGCCAAATCCCTAGCGGGACTAGCGCCGGGGAGCTGTTTTTT. This translates into CASSQIPSGTSAGELFF.

The chain is built from TRBV5-1 and TRBJ2-7; tentative D call: TRBD2 (6 bases). The CDR3 runs 17 residues. Germline values: CDR1 SGHRS, CDR2 YFSETQ. The V gene lost 4 bases and the J gene lost 2 bases, with 22 bases spanning the gap. The chain's CDR3 is CASSPGGLGGPTYEQYF. Written as DNA, the CDR3 is TGCGCCAGCAGCCCCGGTGGGTTGGGGGGTCCGACCTACGAGCAGTACTTC.

The chain couples TRBV19 to TRBJ2-1; 14 bases match TRBD2. This CDR3 contains 17 residues. Germline trimming cut 6 bases from V and 6 bases from J; bases unmatched to any gene: 10. Per the germline V gene, CDR1 is LNHDA and CDR2 is SQIVND (reference sequence). This CDR3 reads CASRPPGLAGAGNEQFF. Written as DNA, the CDR3 is TGTGCCAGTAGACCCCCGGGACTAGCGGGAGCGGGCAATGAGCAGTTCTTC.

The chain is built from TRBV7-2 and TRBJ2-3; maybe TRBD2 (6 bases). Germline lookup yields CDR1 SGHTA and CDR2 FQGNSA. Trimming removed 1 base from V and 0 bases from J, with 8 bases in between. This CDR3 region has 15 residues. For the CDR3, the DNA is TGTGCCAGCAGCTTAGTCGGGACTAGCACAGATACGCAGTATTTT. Translated, it gives CASSLVGTSTDTQYF.

The gene calls are TRBV9 and TRBJ2-3, with D possibly matching TRBD2 (5 bases). Trimming removed 0 bases from V and 4 bases from J, with 12 bases in between. CDR1 SGDLS and CDR2 YYNGEE come from the germline V gene. This CDR3 is built from 15 residues. This chain's CDR3 is CASSVALAGADTQYF. The CDR3, as DNA: TGTGCCAGCAGCGTAGCGCTAGCTGGGGCAGATACGCAGTATTTT.

This rearrangement joins TRBV10-2 to TRBJ2-3; D gene unclear. The CDR3 consists of 13 residues. Trimming cost V 7 bases and J 2 bases, with 10 bases left between them. Germline assignment: CDR1 WSHSY and CDR2 SAAADI. The CDR3 DNA sequence: TGCGCCAGCACCTTAGAGAACACAGATACGCAGTATTTT. This encodes CASTLENTDTQYF.

This sequence joins TRBV27 and TRBJ1-5, with D possibly being TRBD1 (6 bases). The CDR3 sequence is 14 residues long. V was pared by 5 bases and J by 4 bases, with 12 bases between. Germline lookup yields CDR1 MNHEY and CDR2 SMNVEV (reference sequence). The CDR3 DNA reads as TGTGCCAGCAGTCGGACAGAAAAGAATCAGCCCCAGCATTTT. Translated: CASSRTEKNQPQHF.

The genes are TRBV27 and TRBJ2-1, with 8 nucleotides matching TRBD2. After removal of 5 bases from V and 7 bases from J, the junction contained 31 bases not matched to a gene. The germline V gene encodes CDR1 MNHEY and CDR2 SMNVEV (reference sequence). The CDR3 sequence is 22 residues long. For the CDR3, the DNA is TGTGCCAGCAGTCTTGAACCCCCCATCTTAGTTGGTTGGTATAGCGGGATTAATGAGCAGTTCTTC. Amino acids: CASSLEPPILVGWYSGINEQFF.

The chain has TRBV4-2 and TRBJ2-4, with 9 bases aligning to TRBD2. This CDR3 comprises 17 residues. The V gene end was trimmed by 4 bases and the J gene end by 2 bases; junction bases not matched to a gene: 9. The V gene's germline CDR1 is LGHNA and CDR2 YNFKEQ. The CDR3 nucleotides are TGTGCCAGCAGCCTAAATAGCGGGAGTACAACCAAAAACATTCAGTACTTC. This codes for CASSLNSGSTTKNIQYF.

V usage is TRBV5-1 and J usage is TRBJ2-3; 14 nucleotides match TRBD2. Germline lookup yields CDR1 SGHRS and CDR2 YFSETQ. The CDR3 spans 18 residues. Losses at the gene ends were 4 bases for V and 0 bases for J; bases not matched to a gene: 7. The CDR3 DNA is TGCGCCAGCAGCCTCCTGGGACTAGCGGGAGCCAGCACAGATACGCAGTATTTT. Its protein is CASSLLGLAGASTDTQYF.

This clone was seen a handful of times. The gene calls are TRBV1 and TRBJ1-5. TRBV1 is designated a pseudogene. CDR3 length: 10 residues. The chain's CDR3 is CTSSDQPQHF. CDR3 DNA: TGCACCAGCAGTGATCAGCCCCAGCATTTT.

This clone has just one count. The chain has TRBV5-6 and TRBJ1-1; 7 nucleotides align to TRBD1. Germline lookup yields CDR1 SGHDT and CDR2 YYEEEE. V gave up 3 bases and J gave up 2 bases; unmatched junction bases: 7. The CDR3 is 15 residues long. CDR3 sequence (DNA): TGTGCCAGCAGCTCCCCCAGGGGGGGTAACACTGAAGCTTTCTTT. Translating gives CASSSPRGGNTEAFF.

This sequence joins TRBV28 and TRBJ2-5; tentatively, D is TRBD1 or TRBD2 (5 bases each). The CDR3 runs to 14 residues. Deletions cut 6 bases from V and 6 bases from J, with 17 bases between. CDR1 and CDR2 from the germline V gene are MDHEN and SYDVKM. CDR3 protein: CASRRGPKPKTQYF. DNA for the CDR3: TGTGCCAGCAGACGGGGACCGAAACCAAAGACCCAGTACTTC. The whole variable domain, remainder taken from reference TRBV28 and TRBJ2-5, is DVKVTQSSRYLVKRTGEKVFLECVQDMDHENMFWYRQDPGLGLRLIYFSYDVKMKEKGDIPEGYSVSREKKERFSLILESASTNQTSMYLCASRRGPKPKTQYFGPGTRLLVL.

The J gene is TRBJ1-2, the V gene TRBV28; D not certain. Trimming removed 5 bases from V and 3 bases from J, with 16 bases in between. The CDR3 is 15 amino acids. CDR1 MDHEN and CDR2 SYDVKM come from the germline V gene. DNA for the CDR3: TGTGCCAGCAGTGAGGACGGCTTCGGGGACTATGGCTACACCTTC. It codes for CASSEDGFGDYGYTF.

This chain links TRBV7-9 with TRBJ2-6; tentative D call: TRBD2 (6 bases). The CDR3 is 12 amino acids. The V gene lost 10 bases and the J gene lost 12 bases, with 16 bases spanning the gap. The germline V gene encodes CDR1 SEHNR and CDR2 FQNEAQ (reference sequence). The CDR3 is CATEAGPGVLTF. In nucleotides, the CDR3 is TGTGCCACTGAGGCGGGGCCGGGCGTCCTGACTTTC.

The chain couples TRBV7-9 to TRBJ2-1; 10 bases fit TRBD2. Germline V gene sequence: CDR1 SEHNR, CDR2 FQNEAQ (reference sequence). J gave up 4 bases and V 5 bases, and 8 bases lay outside the gene matches. The CDR3 has 16 amino acids. For the CDR3, the DNA is TGTGCCAGCAGCGACCCTTGGACTAGCGGATACAATGAGCAGTTCTTC. Its protein product is CASSDPWTSGYNEQFF.

The chain couples TRBV19 to TRBJ2-2, with 8 bases lining up with TRBD1. From germline, CDR1 is LNHDA and CDR2 SQIVND (reference sequence). Germline trimming cut 6 bases from V and 1 base from J; bases unmatched to any gene: 4. The CDR3 has 15 residues. CDR3 DNA: TGTGCCAGTAGCCCCGGGACAGGGAACACCGGGGAGCTGTTTTTT. Residues: CASSPGTGNTGELFF.

This sequence joins TRBV5-1 and TRBJ2-1; D is tentatively TRBD1 or TRBD2 (6 bases each). Per the germline V gene, CDR1 is SGHRS and CDR2 is YFSETQ. This CDR3 has 15 residues. Trimming removed 6 bases from V and 4 bases from J, with 17 bases in between. The CDR3 loop reads CASKKGGNWYNEQFF. The CDR3 DNA follows: TGCGCCAGCAAAAAAGGGGGGAATTGGTACAATGAGCAGTTCTTC.

The chain is built from TRBV2 and TRBJ2-7, with TRBD2 identical over 14 bases. The CDR3 sequence is 15 residues long. Germline CDR1 is SNHLY and CDR2 is FYNNEI. V lost 6 bases and J lost 5; bases outside the gene matches: 6. CDR3 sequence: CASSGTSGSPDEQYF. DNA of the CDR3: TGTGCCAGCAGCGGGACTAGCGGGAGTCCAGACGAGCAGTACTTC.

This CDR3 reads CASRGLSGTKNIQYF. DNA of the CDR3: TGTGCCAGCAGGGGACTCTCCGGGACCAAAAACATTCAGTACTTC. The rearrangement uses TRBV28 and TRBJ2-4; tentatively, D is TRBD2 (6 bases). V gave up 6 bases and J gave up 2 bases, with 14 bases separating them. Germline V gives CDR1 MDHEN, CDR2 SYDVKM. There are 15 residues in the CDR3.

This chain connects TRBV7-8 to TRBJ2-4; 8 bases line up with TRBD2. CDR1 SGHVS and CDR2 FQNEAQ come from the germline V gene. The V segment lost 1 base and the J segment 0 bases; nucleotides outside the gene matches: 8. The CDR3 has 18 amino acids. The CDR3: CASSLGSAGGKAKNIQYF. DNA of the CDR3: TGTGCCAGCAGCTTAGGATCCGCGGGAGGCAAAGCCAAAAACATTCAGTACTTC.

V gene TRBV25-1 combines with J gene TRBJ1-6; D may be TRBD1 (5 bases). The CDR3 consists of 14 residues. The germline gives CDR1 MGHDK, CDR2 SYGVNS. Trimming removed 5 bases from V and 10 bases from J, with 15 bases in between. In DNA, the CDR3 is TGTGCCAGCAGTCCTGGGGGGGAAGAGTCACCCCTCCACTTT. It codes for CASSPGGEESPLHF.

The sample holds a few counts of this clone. This chain links TRBV30 with TRBJ2-7, with 10 bases aligning to TRBD2. The CDR3 is 13 residues long. The V gene's germline CDR1 is GTSNPN and CDR2 SVGIG (reference sequence). Trimming removed 1 base from V and 9 bases from J; junction bases left unmatched: 6. In DNA, the CDR3 is TGTGCCTGGAGTGGTCTAGCGGGAGACGGGCAGTACTTC. This codes for CAWSGLAGDGQYF.

This chain uses TRBV11-2 with TRBJ1-2; D not resolved. The germline V gene encodes CDR1 SGHAT and CDR2 FQNNGV. CDR3 length equals 12 residues. V shed 6 bases and J shed 5 bases, with 10 bases lying between them. CDR3 in DNA: TGTGCCAGCAGTACCTCGGGGTATGGCTACACCTTC. Residues: CASSTSGYGYTF.

In its sample, this clone was seen once. The CDR3 here is CASSRGGRSSGANVLTF. The CDR3 region has the DNA TGTGCCAGCAGTCGAGGGGGCAGGAGCTCTGGGGCCAACGTCCTGACTTTC. The chain has TRBV27 and TRBJ2-6; 7 bases are a match to TRBD1. Looked up from germline, CDR1 is MNHEY and CDR2 is SMNVEV (reference sequence). CDR3 size: 17 residues. V gave up 5 bases and J gave up 0 bases; unmatched junction bases: 7. The full variable domain, in which reference TRBV27 and TRBJ2-6 provide the parts outside the CDR3, is EAQVTQNPRYLITVTGKKLTVTCSQNMNHEYMSWYRQDPGLGLRQIYYSMNVEVTDKGDVPEGYKVSRKEKRNFPLILESPSPNQTSLYFCASSRGGRSSGANVLTFGAGSRLTVL.

The CDR3 DNA follows: TGTGCCAGCAGTTTATTTGGGTATGGGGACACCATATATTTT. It is translated as CASSLFGYGDTIYF. This chain uses TRBV27 with TRBJ1-3; no definite D call. This CDR3 spans 14 amino acids. CDR1 is MNHEY, CDR2 SMNVEV, per germline (reference sequence). V was pared by 1 base and J by 8 bases, with 12 bases between.